A single sample is the source of the 11 T cell receptor beta chains below, sequenced in a study of OX40 agonist ivuxolimab in advanced cancers. Sequencing was performed with immunoSEQ multiplex PCR; in TCRdb, only in-frame clones are kept and a portion is missing. The sample shows about 100,000 clones, roughly 88% of them seen only once. This specimen was CD4+ or CD8+ T cells sorted from blood, taken in a trial of the OX40 agonist ivuxolimab. The receptors were gathered from an adult with an advanced solid tumor such as melanoma, head and neck, liver or kidney cancer.

This chain links TRBV11-1 with TRBJ1-3; no clear D. There are 16 residues in the CDR3. Between the trimmed V and J ends, which lost 5 bases and 0 bases, there was a span of 14 bases. CDR1 SGHAT and CDR2 FQDESV come from the germline V gene (reference sequence). The CDR3 region has the DNA TGTGCCAGCAGCAGTTCCACGCACCCCTCTGGAAACACCATATATTTT. Translating it yields CASSSSTHPSGNTIYF.

The CDR3 sequence is CASSLSGQGTYNEQFF. The CDR3 nucleotides are TGCGCCAGCAGCTTGTCAGGACAGGGAACCTACAATGAGCAGTTCTTC. The J gene is TRBJ2-1, the V gene TRBV5-1; 8 bases are shared with TRBD1. The CDR3 spans 16 residues. In germline, CDR1 is SGHRS, CDR2 YFSETQ. V gave up 1 base and J gave up 2 bases; unmatched junction bases: 5. Full variable domain (missing parts from reference TRBV5-1 and TRBJ2-1): KAGVTQTPRYLIKTRGQQVTLSCSPISGHRSVSWYQQTPGQGLQFLFEYFSETQRNKGNFPGRFSGRQFSNSRSEMNVSTLELGDSALYLCASSLSGQGTYNEQFFGPGTRLTVL.

This chain connects TRBV2 to TRBJ1-4, with D perhaps matching TRBD1 (6 bases). CDR1 is SNHLY, CDR2 FYNNEI, per germline. V was cut by 8 bases and J by 7 bases, with 14 bases left in between. The CDR3 length is 13 residues. The DNA for the CDR3 is TGTGCCAGCGGCCGGGACATGGCTGAAAAACTGTTTTTT. Its translation is CASGRDMAEKLFF.

This clone has just one count. The chain is built from TRBV5-1 and TRBJ2-2, with 13 bases aligning to TRBD2. CDR3 length: 18 amino acids. The germline gives CDR1 SGHRS, CDR2 YFSETQ. V lost 3 bases, J lost 0 bases, and 5 bases stayed unmatched. CDR3 amino acids: CASSSGLAGPTNTGELFF. CDR3 sequence (DNA): TGCGCCAGCAGCTCGGGACTAGCGGGACCCACGAACACCGGGGAGCTGTTTTTT.

The V and J genes are TRBV28 and TRBJ1-4, with unresolved D. CDR1 and CDR2 from the germline V gene are MDHEN and SYDVKM. The CDR3 consists of 11 residues. The V end lost 6 bases, the J end lost 6 bases, and 5 bases lay between the germline ends. The CDR3: CASRSDEKLFF. The CDR3 coding sequence is TGTGCCAGCAGGTCCGATGAAAAACTGTTTTTT. The full variable domain, in which reference TRBV28 and TRBJ1-4 provide the parts outside the CDR3, is DVKVTQSSRYLVKRTGEKVFLECVQDMDHENMFWYRQDPGLGLRLIYFSYDVKMKEKGDIPEGYSVSREKKERFSLILESASTNQTSMYLCASRSDEKLFFGSGTQLSVL.

In regard to this clone: Other DNA sequences within the sample encode an identical CDR3. The chain has TRBV6-6 and TRBJ2-7; the D gene could be TRBD1 or TRBD2 (5 bases each). Germline assignment: CDR1 MNHNY and CDR2 SVGAGI (reference sequence). CDR3 length: 14 amino acids. Trimming left V 2 bases short and J 4 bases short, with 12 bases between. The CDR3 here is CASSYGTGTYEQYF. The DNA for the CDR3 is TGTGCCAGCAGTTACGGGACGGGTACTTACGAGCAGTACTTC.

J is TRBJ2-7 and V is TRBV7-9; possibly TRBD1 or TRBD2 for D (5 bases each). V lost 4 bases and J lost 5, with 12 bases in between. The germline V gene encodes CDR1 SEHNR and CDR2 FQNEAQ (reference sequence). This CDR3 contains 13 residues. The CDR3 DNA is TGTGCCAGCAGCTCGGGCAGGGAGAACGAGCAGTACTTC. This encodes CASSSGRENEQYF.

V usage is TRBV30 and J usage is TRBJ2-7; D not certain. Germline V CDR1 and CDR2: GTSNPN, SVGIG (reference sequence). This CDR3 is 12 amino acids long. V was clipped by 0 bases and J by 2 bases, with 5 bases between them. The CDR3: CAWSVLPYEQYF. CDR3 coding DNA: TGTGCCTGGAGTGTACTTCCCTACGAGCAGTACTTC.

The chain employs TRBV5-1 and TRBJ2-7; TRBD1 agrees at 8 bases. V dropped 3 bases and J dropped 2; count of bases not matched to a gene: 4. CDR1 and CDR2 (germline): SGHRS, YFSETQ. The CDR3 is 14 amino acids. Here the CDR3 reads CASSWETGAYEQYF. The CDR3 DNA follows: TGCGCCAGCAGCTGGGAGACAGGGGCCTACGAGCAGTACTTC. Together with reference TRBV5-1 and TRBJ2-7, the CDR3 gives the full variable domain: KAGVTQTPRYLIKTRGQQVTLSCSPISGHRSVSWYQQTPGQGLQFLFEYFSETQRNKGNFPGRFSGRQFSNSRSEMNVSTLELGDSALYLCASSWETGAYEQYFGPGTRLTVT.

This clone appeared once. The identical CDR3 is also encoded by other nucleotide sequences in the sample. The chain couples TRBV7-2 to TRBJ1-2, with D perhaps matching TRBD1 (6 bases). Germline V gene data show CDR1 as SGHTA and CDR2 as FQGNSA. V was cut by 5 bases and J by 2 bases, with 9 bases left in between. This CDR3 contains 13 residues. The chain's CDR3 is CASSPDRNYGYTF. The CDR3 DNA is TGTGCCAGCAGCCCCGACAGGAACTATGGCTACACCTTC. Using reference TRBV7-2 and TRBJ1-2 for the parts outside the CDR3, the full variable domain is GAGVSQSPSNKVTEKGKDVELRCDPISGHTALYWYRQSLGQGLEFLIYFQGNSAPDKSGLPSDRFSAERTGGSVSTLTIQRTQQEDSAVYLCASSPDRNYGYTFGSGTRLTVV.

The chain is built from TRBV7-2 and TRBJ2-3; D gene unclear. Trimming took 5 bases from V and 2 from J, leaving 14 bases between them. The length of the CDR3 is 15 residues. Germline CDR1 SGHTA, CDR2 FQGNSA. Here the CDR3 DNA reads TGTGCCAGCAGCCGCAACGGGCCAACCACAGATACGCAGTATTTT. It translates to CASSRNGPTTDTQYF.